Listed below are T cell receptor beta chains from one sample, sequenced in a study of cytomegalovirus exposure and HLA in healthy donors. Repertoires were generated with immunoSEQ multiplex PCR, while TCRdb's copy carries only in-frame clones and drops some. The top ten clones hold more than 1.5% of a sample with about 110,000 clones, approximately 86% of them seen once. Sequenced material: PBMCs. The receptors originated from a man aged 35 to 55 in good health and CMV-seronegative. Each CDR3 is given with its conserved first and last residue. D genes are given only for firm matches. The listing skips clone size in some rows; elsewhere it reads once, few, many or a size class.

>TRBV6-1|-|TRBJ1-1|TRBD1
CASTSGGQALGFF
TGTGCCAGCACTAGCGGGGGACAGGCGTTGGGTTTCTTT
>TRBV30|-|TRBJ2-3|TRBD2
CAWRLAGSPDTQYF
TGTGCCTGGAGGCTAGCGGGGTCCCCAGATACGCAGTATTTT
>TRBV5-1|-|TRBJ1-1|-
CASSDQGGGTEAFF
TGCGCCAGCAGTGACCAGGGCGGAGGGACTGAAGCTTTCTTT
>TRBV6-5|once|TRBJ1-1|-
CASSYGTKTNTEAFF
TGTGCCAGCAGTTACGGTACTAAGACGAACACTGAAGCTTTCTTT
>TRBV6-1|-|TRBJ1-5|-
CASSESNRNQPQHF
TGTGCCAGCAGTGAATCTAACAGGAATCAGCCCCAGCATTTT
>TRBV27|-|TRBJ1-5|-
CASRGTGSGQPQHF
TGTGCCAGCAGGGGCACAGGGTCTGGTCAGCCCCAGCATTTT
>TRBV6-5|-|TRBJ1-1|-
CASSYRDFPNTEAFF
TGTGCCAGCAGTTATAGGGACTTCCCGAACACTGAAGCTTTCTTT
>TRBV25-1|few|TRBJ1-1|-
CASRTGNTEAFF
TGTGCCAGCAGGACGGGGAACACTGAAGCTTTCTTT
>TRBV7-2|-|TRBJ2-3|TRBD2
CASSSRLAGGLSTDTQYF
TGTGCCAGCAGCTCTAGACTAGCGGGGGGCCTTAGCACAGATACGCAGTATTTT
>TRBV9|-|TRBJ1-5|TRBD1
CASSVGQGGHQPQHF
TGTGCCAGCAGCGTGGGACAGGGAGGACATCAGCCCCAGCATTTT
>TRBV4-3|-|TRBJ1-5|-
CASSQEAGRNQPQHF
TGCGCCAGCAGCCAAGAGGCAGGGAGGAATCAGCCCCAGCATTTT
>TRBV5-1|-|TRBJ1-2|-
CASSRNSQNPLYGYTF
TGCGCCAGCAGCCGCAATTCACAAAATCCCCTCTATGGCTACACCTTC
>TRBV29-1|-|TRBJ1-5|-
CSVGSTGKGQPQHF
TGCAGCGTTGGTTCTACCGGGAAGGGTCAGCCCCAGCATTTT
>TRBV6-1|once|TRBJ2-1|TRBD2
CASSAPSGGAYEQFF
TGTGCCAGCAGTGCCCCTAGCGGGGGGGCCTATGAGCAGTTCTTC
>TRBV5-4|-|TRBJ1-3|TRBD1
CASSMGQGRAGNTIYF
TGTGCCAGCAGCATGGGACAGGGCAGAGCTGGAAACACCATATATTTT
>TRBV7-2|-|TRBJ1-1|-
CASSLTALEAFF
TGTGCCAGCAGCTTGACAGCCCTTGAAGCTTTCTTT
>TRBV5-4|-|TRBJ2-7|TRBD1
CASSLVGGHEQYF
TGTGCCAGCAGCTTGGTAGGGGGCCACGAGCAGTACTTC
>TRBV20-1|once|TRBJ1-2|TRBD1
CSASTRDRSF
TGCAGTGCCAGTACCCGGGACAGGAGCTTC
>TRBV5-1|-|TRBJ1-5|-
CASSLAGVRNQPQHF
TGCGCCAGCAGCCTGGCCGGGGTTCGCAATCAGCCCCAGCATTTT